These 15 T cell receptor beta chains were sequenced from one sample in a study of cytomegalovirus exposure and HLA in healthy donors. Measured with immunoSEQ multiplex PCR; TCRdb has only the in-frame clones, and not every one. The repertoire holds 70,000 to 95,000 clones, with 90% to 95% as singletons. Source material: PBMCs. The receptors shown here come from a woman aged 25-40 years in good health and CMV-seronegative.

V usage is TRBV29-1 and J usage is TRBJ2-1; 8 bases are shared with TRBD2. Germline CDR1 SQVTM, CDR2 ANQGSEA. Germline trimming cut 6 bases from V and 7 bases from J; bases unmatched to any gene: 8. This CDR3 comprises 13 residues. CDR3 DNA: TGCAGCGTCGGCGGGGGGATGGGGAATGAGCAGTTCTTC. This encodes CSVGGGMGNEQFF.

The chain is built from TRBV9 and TRBJ1-2, with D perhaps TRBD1 (5 bases). V was pared by 3 bases and J by 9 bases, with 18 bases between. Germline loops: CDR1 SGDLS, CDR2 YYNGEE. The CDR3 totals 14 residues. The CDR3 is CASSAQSGPLSYTF. CDR3 in DNA: TGTGCCAGCAGCGCCCAGTCAGGGCCGCTTAGCTACACCTTC.

This rearrangement joins TRBV6-1 to TRBJ2-5; 7 nucleotides match TRBD1. Per germline, CDR1 MNHNS and CDR2 SASEGT. This CDR3 is built from 14 residues. The ends lost 6 bases at V and 5 bases at J; junction bases unmatched: 9. CDR3 in DNA: TGTGCCAGCAGGGAGGACAGGTTTGGGGAGACCCAGTACTTC. Its translation: CASREDRFGETQYF.

The rearrangement uses TRBV7-2 and TRBJ1-2; TRBD1 might be the D (5 bases). From germline, CDR1 is SGHTA and CDR2 FQGNSA. The CDR3 length is 13 residues. The V gene lost 5 bases and the J gene lost 8 bases, with 15 bases spanning the gap. CDR3 bases: TGTGCCAGCAGCCGGGACTATAGGGGCGGCTACACCTTC. Its protein is CASSRDYRGGYTF.

V usage is TRBV18 and J usage is TRBJ2-7, with 9 positions matching TRBD1. Germline-derived CDR1 and CDR2 are KGHSH and LQKENI. This CDR3 contains 16 residues. Trimming at V came to 3 bases and at J to 1 base, leaving 7 bases not matched to a gene. In nucleotides, the CDR3 is TGTGCCAGCTCACCTGCATGGACAGGGGCTTCCTACGAGCAGTACTTC. As protein: CASSPAWTGASYEQYF. The whole variable domain, filled in from reference TRBV18 and TRBJ2-7, reads NAGVMQNPRHLVRRRGQEARLRCSPMKGHSHVYWYRQLPEEGLKFMVYLQKENIIDESGMPKERFSAEFPKEGPSILRIQQVVRGDSAAYFCASSPAWTGASYEQYFGPGTRLTVT.

The rearrangement joins TRBV4-2 to TRBJ1-4; D not resolved. The CDR3 is 17 amino acids. Germline lookup yields CDR1 LGHNA and CDR2 YNFKEQ. V was pared by 1 base and J by 0 bases, with 12 bases between. The DNA of the CDR3 is TGTGCCAGCAGCCAAGTCGGGGAAGTCTCAACTAATGAAAAACTGTTTTTT. Its translation is CASSQVGEVSTNEKLFF.

Remarks on this clone: Mismatch with germline at one junction end may stem from a read error. The chain is built from TRBV7-6 and TRBJ2-1; 10 bases are shared with TRBD2. Germline assignment: CDR1 SGHVS and CDR2 FNYEAQ. The CDR3 loop spans 13 amino acids. The CDR3 bases are TGTGCCAGCAGCTTAAGGGCTAGCGGGAGTATCATCTTC. This gives the protein CASSLRASGSIIF.

The V call is TRBV27, the J call TRBJ2-5; a possible D gene is TRBD2 (6 bases). With 5 bases removed from V and 1 base from J, the gap between germline ends came to 14 bases. CDR3 length equals 15 residues. The germline V gene has CDR1 MNHEY and CDR2 SMNVEV (reference sequence). This chain's CDR3 is CASSLWGGPQETQYF. CDR3 coding DNA: TGTGCCAGCAGTCTTTGGGGAGGCCCCCAAGAGACCCAGTACTTC.

The chain joins TRBV28 to TRBJ1-1; TRBD1 agrees at 10 bases. The CDR3 consists of 15 residues. The germline V gene has CDR1 MDHEN and CDR2 SYDVKM. The V gene end was trimmed by 5 bases and the J gene end by 7 bases; junction bases not matched to a gene: 10. The CDR3 nucleotides are TGTGCCAGCAGTCCGCCGGACAGGGGGAAGTATGAAGCTTTCTTT. The encoded protein is CASSPPDRGKYEAFF.

The chain links TRBV5-1 to TRBJ1-1, with 10 bases fitting TRBD1. V lost 5 bases and J lost 3; bases outside the gene matches: 13. This CDR3 has 17 residues. From germline, CDR1 is SGHRS and CDR2 YFSETQ. CDR3 protein: CASSYGDRGVGHTEAFF. Written as DNA, the CDR3 is TGCGCCAGCAGTTATGGGGACAGGGGTGTGGGCCACACTGAAGCTTTCTTT.

As regards this clone: One end of the junction does not line up with germline, which may come from a read error. The gene calls are TRBV7-2 and TRBJ2-6; D is undetermined. This CDR3 spans 13 amino acids. The germline V gene encodes CDR1 SGHTA and CDR2 FQGNSA. The CDR3 DNA is TGTGCCAGCGGCTTATCGGGGGCCAACGTCCTGACTTTC. Translating gives CASGLSGANVLTF.

CDR3 region: CALCSYQNTGELFF. DNA of the CDR3: TGTGCCCTTTGCAGTTACCAGAACACCGGGGAGCTGTTTTTT. V gene TRBV30 combines with J gene TRBJ2-2; D is unclear. The CDR3 sequence is 14 residues long. Germline V gene sequence: CDR1 GTSNPN, CDR2 SVGIG (reference sequence). V lost 8 bases and J lost 1, with 14 bases in between.

The rearrangement links TRBV5-6 to TRBJ2-7; 8 positions match TRBD1. V lost 3 bases and J lost 6; bases outside the gene matches: 8. This CDR3 is built from 14 residues. Germline-derived CDR1 and CDR2 are SGHDT and YYEEEE. CDR3 bases: TGTGCCAGCAGCTGGGGGGACAGGTCCCGCGAGCAGTACTTC. Its protein product is CASSWGDRSREQYF.

This rearrangement joins TRBV10-1 to TRBJ2-3; possibly TRBD1 for D (6 bases). The length of the CDR3 is 16 residues. The V gene's germline CDR1 is WNHNN and CDR2 SYGVQD (reference sequence). With 4 bases removed from V and 1 base from J, the gap between germline ends came to 15 bases. The CDR3 sequence is CASSGPGQHGTDTQYF. CDR3 DNA sequence: TGCGCCAGCAGTGGGCCCGGACAGCATGGCACAGATACGCAGTATTTT.

This chain uses TRBV6-1 with TRBJ1-5; D unresolved. Trimming shortened V by 7 bases and J by 8 bases, and 18 bases separated the two germline ends. CDR3 length: 14 amino acids. Looked up from germline, CDR1 is MNHNS and CDR2 is SASEGT. Written as DNA, the CDR3 is TGTGCCAGCAATGTAAAAGGGCGGCGGGAGCCCCAGCATTTT. It is translated as CASNVKGRREPQHF.